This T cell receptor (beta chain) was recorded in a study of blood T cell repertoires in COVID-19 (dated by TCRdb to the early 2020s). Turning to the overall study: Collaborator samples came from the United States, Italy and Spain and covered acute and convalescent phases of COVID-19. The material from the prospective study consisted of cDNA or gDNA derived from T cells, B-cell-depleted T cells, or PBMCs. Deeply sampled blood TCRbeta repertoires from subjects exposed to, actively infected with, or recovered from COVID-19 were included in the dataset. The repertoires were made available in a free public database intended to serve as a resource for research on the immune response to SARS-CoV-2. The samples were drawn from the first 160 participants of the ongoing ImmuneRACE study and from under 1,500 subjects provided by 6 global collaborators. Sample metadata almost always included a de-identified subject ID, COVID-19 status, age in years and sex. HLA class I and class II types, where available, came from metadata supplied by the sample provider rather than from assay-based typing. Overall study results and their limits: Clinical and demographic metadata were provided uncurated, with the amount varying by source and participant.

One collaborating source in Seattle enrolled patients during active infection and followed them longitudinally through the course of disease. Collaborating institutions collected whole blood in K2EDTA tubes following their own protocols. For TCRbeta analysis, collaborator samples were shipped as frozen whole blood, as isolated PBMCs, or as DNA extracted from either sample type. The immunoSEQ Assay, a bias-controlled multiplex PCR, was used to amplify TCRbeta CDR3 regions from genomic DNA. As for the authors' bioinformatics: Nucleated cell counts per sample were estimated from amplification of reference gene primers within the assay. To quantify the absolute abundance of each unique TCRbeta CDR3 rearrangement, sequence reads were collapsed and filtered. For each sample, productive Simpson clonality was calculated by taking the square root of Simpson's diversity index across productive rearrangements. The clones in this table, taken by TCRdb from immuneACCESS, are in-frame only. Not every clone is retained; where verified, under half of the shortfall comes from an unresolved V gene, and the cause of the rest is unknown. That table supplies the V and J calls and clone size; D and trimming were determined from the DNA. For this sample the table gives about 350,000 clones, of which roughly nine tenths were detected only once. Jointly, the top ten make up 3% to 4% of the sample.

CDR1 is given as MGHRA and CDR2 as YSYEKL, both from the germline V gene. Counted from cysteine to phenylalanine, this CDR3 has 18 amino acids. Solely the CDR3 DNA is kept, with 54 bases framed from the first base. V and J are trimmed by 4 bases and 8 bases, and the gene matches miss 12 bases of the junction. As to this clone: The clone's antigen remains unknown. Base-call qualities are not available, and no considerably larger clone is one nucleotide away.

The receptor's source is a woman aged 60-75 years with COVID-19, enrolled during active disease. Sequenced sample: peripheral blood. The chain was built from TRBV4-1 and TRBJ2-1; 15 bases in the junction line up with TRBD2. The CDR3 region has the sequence CASSRTSGGAMTKDEQFF. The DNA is TGCGCCAGCAGCCGGACTAGCGGGGGGGCCATGACTAAGGATGAGCAGTTCTTC.